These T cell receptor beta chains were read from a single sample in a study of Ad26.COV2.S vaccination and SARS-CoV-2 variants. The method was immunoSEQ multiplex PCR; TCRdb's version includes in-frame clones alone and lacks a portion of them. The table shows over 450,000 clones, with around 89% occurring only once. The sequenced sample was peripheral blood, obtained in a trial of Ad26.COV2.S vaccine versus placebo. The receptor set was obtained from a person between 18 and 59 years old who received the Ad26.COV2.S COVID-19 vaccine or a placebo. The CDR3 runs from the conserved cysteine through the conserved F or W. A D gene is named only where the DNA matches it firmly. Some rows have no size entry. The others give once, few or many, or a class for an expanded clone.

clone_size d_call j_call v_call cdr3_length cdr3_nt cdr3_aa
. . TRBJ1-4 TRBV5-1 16 TGCGCCAGCAGCCCGGAACCAGGGGCAACTAATGAAAAACTGTTTTTT CASSPEPGATNEKLFF
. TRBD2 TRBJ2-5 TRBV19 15 TGTGCCAGTAGTCGAGCGGGGGGGTACCAAGAGACCCAGTACTTC CASSRAGGYQETQYF
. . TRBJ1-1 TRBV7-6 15 TGTGCCAGCAGCTTAGAGGCAGCGAGGAACACTGAAGCTTTCTTT CASSLEAARNTEAFF
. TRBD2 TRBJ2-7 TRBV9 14 TGTGCCAGCAGCGTAAACGGGGCGGGGGGCGAGCAGTACTTC CASSVNGAGGEQYF
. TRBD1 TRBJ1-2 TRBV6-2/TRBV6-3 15 TGTGCCAGCAGTTGCTCAAAGGGACAGCTCTATGGCTACACCTTC CASSCSKGQLYGYTF
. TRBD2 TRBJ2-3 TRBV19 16 TGTGCCAGTAGGGGCCAAAGCGGGAGATTGACAGATACGCAGTATTTT CASRGQSGRLTDTQYF
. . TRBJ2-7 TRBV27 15 TGTGCCAGCGGGGGGTCTGCGACTAACATATACGAGCAGTACTTC CASGGSATNIYEQYF
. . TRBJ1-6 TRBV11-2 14 TGTGCCAGCAGCTTAGGGGGTTCTAATTCACCCCTCCACTTT CASSLGGSNSPLHF
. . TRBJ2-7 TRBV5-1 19 TGCGCCAGCAGCTTGATCGTGGCCAATCCGTACACCCCTTCCTACGAGCAGTACTTC CASSLIVANPYTPSYEQYF
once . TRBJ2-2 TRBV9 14 TGTGCCAGCAGTTTGGTAGCGAAAACCGGGGAGCTGTTTTTT CASSLVAKTGELFF
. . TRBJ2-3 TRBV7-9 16 TGTGCCAGCAGCTTAGCGGTCTGGGTGGAAACAGATACGCAGTATTTT CASSLAVWVETDTQYF
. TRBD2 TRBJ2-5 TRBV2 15 TGTGCCAGCAGCTTTAGACTAGCGGGAGGAGAGACCCAGTACTTC CASSFRLAGGETQYF
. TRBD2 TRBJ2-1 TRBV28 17 TGTGCCAGCAGTTTGAGCTTAGCGGGAGAAGATGGGAATGAGCAGTTCTTC CASSLSLAGEDGNEQFF
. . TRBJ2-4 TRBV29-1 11 TGCAGCGTCCTAGGGGAAAACATTCAGTACTTC CSVLGENIQYF
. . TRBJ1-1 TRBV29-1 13 TGCAGCGTTGAAGTCCAGGGGAACACTGAAGCTTTCTTT CSVEVQGNTEAFF
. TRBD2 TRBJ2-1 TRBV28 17 TGTGCCAGCAGTTTTTCCCTAGCGGGAGGAGTCTACAATGAGCAGTTCTTC CASSFSLAGGVYNEQFF
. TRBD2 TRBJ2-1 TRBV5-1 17 TGCGCCAGCAGCTTGTTACTAGCGGGGGGTTCAGACAATGAGCAGTTCTTC CASSLLLAGGSDNEQFF
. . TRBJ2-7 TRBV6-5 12 TGTGCCAGCATCCGCGGGGCCTACGAGCAGTACTTC CASIRGAYEQYF
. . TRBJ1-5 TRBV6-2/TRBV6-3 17 TGTGCCAGCAGTTACCACCCAGGAGGGGCTGGCAATCAGCCCCAGCATTTT CASSYHPGGAGNQPQHF
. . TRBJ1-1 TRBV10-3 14 TGTGCCATCAGAGAAACACCGGGAAGCACTGAAGCTTTCTTT CAIRETPGSTEAFF
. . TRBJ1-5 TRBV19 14 TGTGCCAGTAGTATACTCCAGGGAAATCAGCCCCAGCATTTT CASSILQGNQPQHF
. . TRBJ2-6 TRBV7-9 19 TGTGCCAGCAGCCCTCCCCCGGCAGGGGCGACCTCTGGGGCCAACGTCCTGACTTTC CASSPPPAGATSGANVLTF
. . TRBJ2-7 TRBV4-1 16 TGCGCCAGCAGCCCAGATCGTAGGGAACCCTCCTACGAGCAGTACTTC CASSPDRREPSYEQYF
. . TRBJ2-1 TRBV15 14 TGTGCCACCAGCAGAGGCGCAGTTCGCAATGAGCAGTTCTTC CATSRGAVRNEQFF
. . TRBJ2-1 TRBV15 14 TGTGCCACCAGCACGAGTCCGACTATGGATGAGCAGTTCTTC CATSTSPTMDEQFF
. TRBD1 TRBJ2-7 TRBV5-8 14 TGTGCCAGCAGCCCCAGGGGGTTGAAGGGCGAGCAGTACTTC CASSPRGLKGEQYF
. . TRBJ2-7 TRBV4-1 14 TGCGCCAGCAGCCAAGATGGGGGAATCTACGAGCAGTACTTC CASSQDGGIYEQYF
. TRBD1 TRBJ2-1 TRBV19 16 TGTGCCAGTAGTGATACAGGGGGCAGCTCCTACAATGAGCAGTTCTTC CASSDTGGSSYNEQFF
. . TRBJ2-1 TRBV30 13 TGTGCCTGTGACACGAACATCTACAATGAGCAGTTCTTC CACDTNIYNEQFF
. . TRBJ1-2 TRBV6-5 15 TGTGCCAGCAGATCCGGACTAAACGTCCGCTATGGCTACACCTTC CASRSGLNVRYGYTF
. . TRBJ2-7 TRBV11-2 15 TGTGCCAGCAGCTTAGTGTCGGACCTCCACTACGAGCAGTACTTC CASSLVSDLHYEQYF
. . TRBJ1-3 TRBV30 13 TGTGCAAGGACCGGGAGCTCTGGAAACACCATATATTTT CARTGSSGNTIYF
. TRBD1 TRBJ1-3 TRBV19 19 TGTGCCAGTAGTCACCGGGCCAGGGGGATCTTCGAATCTGGAAACACCATATATTTT CASSHRARGIFESGNTIYF
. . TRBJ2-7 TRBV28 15 TGTGCCAGCAGACCCGGGGCGGGTACCATCTACGAGCAGTACTTC CASRPGAGTIYEQYF
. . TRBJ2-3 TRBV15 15 TGTGCCACCAGCAGAGATAGGGGCGGCACAGATACGCAGTATTTT CATSRDRGGTDTQYF
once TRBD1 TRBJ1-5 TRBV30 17 TGTGCCTGGAGTCCCTGGGACAGCCCGTATAGCAATCAGCCCCAGCATTTT CAWSPWDSPYSNQPQHF
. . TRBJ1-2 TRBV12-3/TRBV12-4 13 TGTGCCAGCAGTCAGACCGAAAACTATGGCTACACCTTC CASSQTENYGYTF
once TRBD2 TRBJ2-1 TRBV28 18 TGTGCCAGCAGTTTATGGCTTTTAAAGCGGGAGGGTTACAATGAGCAGTTCTTC CASSLWLLKREGYNEQFF
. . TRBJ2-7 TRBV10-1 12 TGCGCCAGCAGTGGGTCAGCCAACGAGCAGTACTTC CASSGSANEQYF
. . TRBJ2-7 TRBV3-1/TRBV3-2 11 TGTGCCAGCAGCCAGGGACTCGAGCAGTACTTC CASSQGLEQYF
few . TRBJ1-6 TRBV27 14 TGTGCCAGCAGTTTCTTAGGGGCGGATTCACCCCTCCACTTT CASSFLGADSPLHF
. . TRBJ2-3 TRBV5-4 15 TGTGCCAGCAGCTTGGAGTATTTGGGCACAGATACGCAGTATTTT CASSLEYLGTDTQYF
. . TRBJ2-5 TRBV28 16 TGTGCCAGCAGTTTCTTGGACAGACGCACCAGGGAGACCCAGTACTTC CASSFLDRRTRETQYF
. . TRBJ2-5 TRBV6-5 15 TGTGCCAGTCTTCTGGCCCATCTCCCAGAAGAGACCCAGTACTTC CASLLAHLPEETQYF
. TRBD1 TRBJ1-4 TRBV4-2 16 TGTGCCAGCAGCCAAGCAAAGGGGACAGTTAATGAAAAACTGTTTTTT CASSQAKGTVNEKLFF
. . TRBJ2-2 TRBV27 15 TGTGCCAGCAGTCCCTCGACAGGGAACACCGGGGAGCTGTTTTTT CASSPSTGNTGELFF
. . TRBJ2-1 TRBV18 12 TGTGCCAGCTCTTCCCTATACAATGAGCAGTTCTTC CASSSLYNEQFF
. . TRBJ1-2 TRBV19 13 TGTGCCAGTAACGGGGAGAGGGCGGATGGCTACACCTTC CASNGERADGYTF
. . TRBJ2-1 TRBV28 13 TGTGCCAGCAGCGCTTCCCCCCACAATGAGCAGTTCTTC CASSASPHNEQFF
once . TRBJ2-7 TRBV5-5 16 TGTGCCAGCAGCTTGGGGGTCGGGGAAGGATCCTACGAGCAGTACTTC CASSLGVGEGSYEQYF
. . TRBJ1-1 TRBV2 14 TGTGCCAGCAGGGTAGAAGGCGGGAACACTGAAGCTTTCTTT CASRVEGGNTEAFF
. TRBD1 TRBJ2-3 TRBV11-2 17 TGTGCCAGCAGCACCGCACCGGGACAGGGGAACACAGATACGCAGTATTTT CASSTAPGQGNTDTQYF
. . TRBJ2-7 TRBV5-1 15 TGCGCCAGCAGCTTGGCCTTCGGGGGCTCCTACGAGCAGTACTTC CASSLAFGGSYEQYF
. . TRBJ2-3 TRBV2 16 TGTGCCAGCAGGAGGAGCGGGGACAGGAGCACAGATACGCAGTATTTT CASRRSGDRSTDTQYF
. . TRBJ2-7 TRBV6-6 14 TGTGCCAGCAGCCGACCCTCCCTGGGGGCCGAGCAGTACTTC CASSRPSLGAEQYF
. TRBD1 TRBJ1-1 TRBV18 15 TGTGCCAGCTCACCAAGGACAGGGAGGAACACTGAAGCTTTCTTT CASSPRTGRNTEAFF